This entry lists 27 T cell receptor beta chains sequenced from one sample in a study of CD8 T cells in ankylosing spondylitis (TCRdb year 2017). Library generation was performed with 5' RACE. Data came from an Illumina HiSeq 2500. TCRdb trimmed public reads at Q25 via fastp, called clones via MiXCR and kept in-frame beta chains. CDR3 protein sequences are deduplicated, and each keeps its most common genes and DNA. The table for this sample lists around 28,000 distinct CDR3 sequences; approximately 28% of them were counted only once. The ten most abundant clones make up about 41% of the sample. The sample consisted of synovial fluid, either unsorted or a sorted T cell fraction (not recorded which). These TCRs come from a male donor with ankylosing spondylitis.

This clonotype was recorded many times. This chain links TRBV29-1 with TRBJ2-3; 8 bases fit TRBD1. The germline CDR1 and CDR2 sequences are SQVTM and ANQGSEA. The length of the CDR3 is 14 residues. Germline trimming cut 6 bases from V and 4 bases from J; bases unmatched to any gene: 9. CDR3 sequence (DNA): TGCAGCGTCGCAGGGGGCCATGGATCAGATACGCAGTATTTT. Translation: CSVAGGHGSDTQYF.

V usage is TRBV3-1 and J usage is TRBJ1-2; 7 nucleotides match TRBD1. The CDR3 has 16 amino acids. The germline V gene encodes CDR1 LGHDT and CDR2 YNNKEL (reference sequence). V gave up 5 bases and J gave up 6 bases; unmatched junction bases: 15. The CDR3 sequence: CASSELPGQSPNGYTF. The CDR3 coding sequence is TGTGCCAGCAGCGAGCTACCGGGACAGTCTCCCAATGGCTACACCTTC.

This clonotype was observed at least ten times. The chain has TRBV15 and TRBJ2-1, with TRBD2 matching 9 bases. CDR1 LNHNV and CDR2 YYDKDF come from the germline V gene (reference sequence). This CDR3 contains 16 residues. V lost 0 bases, J lost 3 bases, and 3 bases stayed unmatched. This chain's CDR3 is CATSREGLAIYNEQFF. The CDR3 bases are TGTGCCACCAGCAGAGAGGGACTAGCTATCTACAATGAGCAGTTCTTC.

A few counts support this clonotype. This chain connects TRBV10-1 to TRBJ2-7; TRBD2 agrees at 8 bases. With 2 bases clipped from V and 7 bases from J, the junction kept 10 bases outside the gene matches. Germline CDR1 reads WNHNN; CDR2 reads SYGVQD (reference sequence). CDR3 length: 15 amino acids. The CDR3 DNA is TGCGCCAGCAGTGAGCGGTCTAGCGGGCTCTTTGAGCAGTACTTC. It codes for CASSERSSGLFEQYF.

The genes are TRBV7-2 and TRBJ1-1; the D is unclear. This CDR3 has 14 amino acids. V was trimmed by 2 bases and J by 0 bases, leaving 7 bases between them. CDR1 and CDR2 (germline): SGHTA, FQGNSA. The CDR3 DNA follows: TGTGCCAGCAGCTTAAATTGGGTGAACACTGAAGCTTTCTTT. This translates into CASSLNWVNTEAFF.

The chain employs TRBV6-2 or TRBV6-3 and TRBJ2-3, with 16 bases lining up with TRBD2. The trim removed 5 bases at V and 1 base at J, leaving 12 bases unmatched. The CDR3 has 20 residues. CDR1 and CDR2 from the germline V gene are MNHEY and SVGEGT. The CDR3 bases are TGTGCCAGCAGTCCCTCGGGACTAGCGGGAGGGCCTGGTGGCACAGATACGCAGTATTTT. It yields the protein CASSPSGLAGGPGGTDTQYF.

This clonotype was observed a few times. The rearrangement uses TRBV6-1 and TRBJ2-1, with 9 bases aligning to TRBD2. The junction had 5 bases not matched to a gene; V was cut back by 5 bases and J by 6 bases. The CDR3 spans 14 residues. Per germline, CDR1 MNHNS and CDR2 SASEGT. CDR3 bases: TGTGCCAGCAGTAAGGGGACTAGCCTCAATGAGCAGTTCTTC. It translates to CASSKGTSLNEQFF.

This clonotype was counted only a few times. The J gene is TRBJ2-1, the V gene TRBV6-1, with TRBD2 as a possible D gene (6 bases). CDR1 is MNHNS and CDR2 is SASEGT in the germline V gene. The V end was cut by 8 bases, the J end by 8 bases, with 25 bases between. The CDR3 loop spans 16 amino acids. The CDR3 nucleotides are TGTGCCAGCTCCGCACCGGCGGGACTGGCACTTGATGAGCAGTTCTTC. Encoded protein: CASSAPAGLALDEQFF.

This clonotype was observed a handful of times. This chain uses TRBV12-3 or TRBV12-4 with TRBJ2-1; a weak D match, TRBD2 (6 bases). This CDR3 is built from 13 residues. V lost 2 bases to trimming and J lost 5 bases, with 7 bases between them. For the CDR3, the DNA is TGTGCCAGCAGTTTAACGGGAGACAATGAGCAGTTCTTC. Its translation is CASSLTGDNEQFF.

This clonotype was counted only a few times. The V gene is TRBV5-1, the J gene TRBJ2-4, with D uncertain. The CDR3 runs 14 residues. Trimming stripped 0 bases from V and 0 bases from J, with 4 bases between. From germline, CDR1 is SGHRS and CDR2 YFSETQ. DNA for the CDR3: TGCGCCAGCAGCTTGGGTCTAGCCAAAAACATTCAGTACTTC. Protein product: CASSLGLAKNIQYF.

This clonotype was counted a few times. The V gene is TRBV4-2, the J gene TRBJ2-7; tentative D call: TRBD2 (5 bases). The V end was cut by 0 bases, the J end by 5 bases, with 17 bases between. CDR3 size: 16 residues. CDR1 is LGHNA, CDR2 YNFKEQ, per germline. The chain's CDR3 is CASSQDLASLQNEQYF. CDR3 bases: TGTGCCAGCAGCCAAGATTTGGCTAGCCTTCAAAACGAGCAGTACTTC.

The chain is built from TRBV7-8 and TRBJ2-3, with TRBD1 matching over 9 bases. The CDR3 contains 15 residues. Germline CDR1 is SGHVS and CDR2 is FQNEAQ. Trimming took 4 bases from V and 4 from J; bases not matched to a gene: 6. CDR3 in DNA: TGTGCCAGCAGCTCAAAAACAGGGGGCGCAGATACGCAGTATTTT. Its translation: CASSSKTGGADTQYF.

The chain joins TRBV3-1 to TRBJ1-2; weak D call: TRBD1 (5 bases). This CDR3 has 13 residues. The V gene's germline CDR1 is LGHDT and CDR2 YNNKEL (reference sequence). Trimming stripped 4 bases from V and 5 bases from J, with 11 bases between. Here the CDR3 DNA reads TGTGCCAGCAGCCCGGGACGGAGTTATGGCTACACCTTC. This encodes CASSPGRSYGYTF.

This clonotype has more than one count but fewer than ten. This chain uses TRBV6-2 or TRBV6-3 with TRBJ2-1; D tentatively fits TRBD1 or TRBD2 (7 bases each). CDR1 and CDR2 (germline): MNHEY, SVGEGT. The CDR3 runs 12 residues. The V end was cut by 6 bases, the J end by 9 bases, with 12 bases between. CDR3 bases: TGTGCCAGCAGCCCAGGGGGGGGTGAGCAGTTCTTC. As protein: CASSPGGGEQFF.

This clonotype was seen repeatedly, ten times or more. This chain joins TRBV3-1 and TRBJ2-7; tentatively, D is TRBD2 (6 bases). The length of the CDR3 is 13 residues. Trimming cost V 1 base and J 7 bases, with 11 bases left between them. Per germline, CDR1 LGHDT and CDR2 YNNKEL (reference sequence). The DNA for the CDR3 is TGTGCCAGCAGCCAAGCGGGAGTGGGGGAGCAGTACTTC. It encodes CASSQAGVGEQYF.

V and J are TRBV30 and TRBJ2-1; 9 bases align to TRBD2. The CDR3 has 16 amino acids. The ends lost 4 bases at V and 9 bases at J; junction bases unmatched: 16. Germline CDR1 is GTSNPN and CDR2 is SVGIG (reference sequence). CDR3: CAWTRAWGGRDIEQFF. CDR3 DNA: TGTGCCTGGACCCGCGCCTGGGGCGGGAGGGACATTGAGCAGTTCTTC.

This clonotype has just one count. This chain links TRBV20-1 with TRBJ2-1; 7 bases align to TRBD1. CDR3 size: 16 residues. Trimming took 5 bases from V and 0 from J; bases not matched to a gene: 10. Germline V CDR1 and CDR2: DFQATT, SNEGSKA (reference sequence). CDR3 sequence (DNA): TGCAGTGCTGGGACAGTGGCCAGGAGCTCCTACAATGAGCAGTTCTTC. Amino acid sequence: CSAGTVARSSYNEQFF.

For this clonotype: An end of the junction differs from the germline gene, which may be a read error. The rearrangement joins TRBV4-1 to TRBJ1-4; weak D call: TRBD1 (5 bases). Germline CDR1 is MGHRA and CDR2 is YSYEKL. CDR3 length equals 15 residues. The DNA of the CDR3 is TGCGCCAGCAGCCAACGACAGACCCTAATCGAAATACTGTTTTTT. Protein product: CASSQRQTLIEILFF.

The genes are TRBV6-1 and TRBJ1-1; no clear D. Per the germline V gene, CDR1 is MNHNS and CDR2 is SASEGT. V shed 2 bases and J shed 2 bases, with 6 bases lying between them. The CDR3 totals 13 residues. The DNA of the CDR3 is TGTGCCAGCAGTGAAAGGTCTAACACTGAAGCTTTCTTT. Its translation: CASSERSNTEAFF.

This clonotype was recorded at least ten times. This chain connects TRBV5-1 to TRBJ2-6; no definite D call. Germline CDR1 and CDR2: SGHRS and YFSETQ. This CDR3 contains 17 residues. The germline V and J ends were trimmed by 7 bases and 0 bases, with 17 bases remaining between them. The CDR3 DNA reads as TGCGCCAGCGTTGGTGGAGACACCTTCTCTGGGGCCAACGTCCTGACTTTC. Protein product: CASVGGDTFSGANVLTF. Complete variable domain (other parts from reference TRBV5-1 and TRBJ2-6): KAGVTQTPRYLIKTRGQQVTLSCSPISGHRSVSWYQQTPGQGLQFLFEYFSETQRNKGNFPGRFSGRQFSNSRSEMNVSTLELGDSALYLCASVGGDTFSGANVLTFGAGSRLTVL.

The chain is built from TRBV7-2 and TRBJ2-7; D not resolved. The CDR3 loop spans 11 amino acids. CDR1 is SGHTA and CDR2 is FQGNSA in the germline V gene. V gave up 2 bases and J gave up 2 bases, with 1 base separating them. The DNA for the CDR3 is TGTGCCAGCAGCTTAACCTACGAGCAGTACTTC. It encodes CASSLTYEQYF.

The sample holds a few counts of this clonotype. The V and J genes are TRBV5-1 and TRBJ2-2, with D possibly being TRBD1 (5 bases). The CDR3 has 17 residues. Trimming pared 3 bases from V and 3 bases from J, leaving 18 bases between. Germline lookup yields CDR1 SGHRS and CDR2 YFSETQ. The CDR3 is CASSSFRRAADTGELFF. Written as DNA, the CDR3 is TGCGCCAGCAGCTCTTTTCGCAGGGCGGCGGACACCGGGGAGCTGTTTTTT.

This clonotype was detected once. This sequence joins TRBV15 and TRBJ2-3; a possible D gene is TRBD2 (6 bases). With 0 bases removed from V and 6 bases from J, the gap between germline ends came to 13 bases. The CDR3 spans 15 residues. Germline CDR1 and CDR2: LNHNV and YYDKDF (reference sequence). CDR3 region: CATSRDRAGSDTQYF. The CDR3 nucleotides read TGTGCCACCAGCAGAGATCGTGCGGGATCGGATACGCAGTATTTT.

The table lists this clonotype with a few counts. The J gene is TRBJ2-3, the V gene TRBV13, with 10 bases that match TRBD2. In germline, CDR1 is PRHDT, CDR2 FYEKMQ (reference sequence). The CDR3 length is 17 residues. The V segment lost 5 bases and the J segment 4 bases; nucleotides outside the gene matches: 12. CDR3 nucleotides: TGTGCCAGCAGCCGACGACTAGCGGGTCGATCTGCAGATACGCAGTATTTT. Residues: CASSRRLAGRSADTQYF.

This chain links TRBV3-1 with TRBJ1-2; 7 bases map to TRBD1. Trimming cost V 3 bases and J 2 bases; bases outside gene matches: 3. The CDR3 totals 14 residues. Germline values: CDR1 LGHDT, CDR2 YNNKEL (reference sequence). The CDR3 nucleotides are TGTGCCAGCAGCCACCCGACAGGGAACTATGGCTACACCTTC. Translating it yields CASSHPTGNYGYTF.

The J gene is TRBJ1-1, the V gene TRBV3-1; D may be TRBD1 (5 bases). Trimming took 3 bases from V and 7 from J, leaving 15 bases between them. The CDR3 has 14 residues. Germline V gene sequence: CDR1 LGHDT, CDR2 YNNKEL (reference sequence). The CDR3 spells CASSHWQGSFEAFF. DNA for the CDR3: TGTGCCAGCAGCCACTGGCAGGGTTCCTTTGAAGCTTTCTTT.

The rearrangement joins TRBV15 to TRBJ1-5, with D maybe TRBD1 (5 bases). Germline loops: CDR1 LNHNV, CDR2 YYDKDF (reference sequence). The length of the CDR3 is 13 residues. CDR3 sequence reads: CAVLGDSNQPQHF. CDR3 bases: TGTGCGGTCTTGGGGGATAGCAATCAGCCCCAGCATTTT. The complete variable domain, with remaining parts taken from reference TRBV15 and TRBJ1-5, reads DAMVIQNPRYQVTQFGKPVTLSCSQTLNHNVMYWYQQKSSQAPKLLFHYYDKDFNNEADTPDNFQSRRPNTSFCFLDIRSPGLGDTAMYLCAVLGDSNQPQHFGDGTRLSIL.